Presented here are 12 T cell receptor beta chains from one specimen sequenced in a study of shared clonotypes between healthy human individuals. Cells designated naive CD8 were CD45RO-negative and were positively selected for CCR7, with terminally differentiated effector memory CD45RA+ cells excluded. Measured with immunoSEQ multiplex PCR; TCRdb has only the in-frame clones, and not every one. The data hold hundreds of thousands of clones, with about 92% observed a single time. The sample taken for sequencing was naive CD8+ T cells sorted from blood. All receptors derive from a man aged 30-40 years in good health.

This clone was observed a single time. This chain connects TRBV5-1 to TRBJ1-4, with D unclear. Germline V lookup: CDR1 SGHRS, CDR2 YFSETQ. The CDR3 consists of 15 residues. V lost 1 base and J 5 bases, leaving 12 bases between the germline ends. The CDR3 here is CASSLLPGGNEKLFF. The CDR3 nucleotides are TGCGCCAGCAGCTTGCTACCAGGAGGGAATGAAAAACTGTTTTTT.

This clone was detected once. The chain has TRBV19 and TRBJ1-1; the D is unclear. The V gene lost 5 bases and the J gene lost 0 bases, with 7 bases spanning the gap. CDR1 and CDR2 from the germline V gene are LNHDA and SQIVND (reference sequence). This CDR3 region has 13 residues. The CDR3: CASSESLNTEAFF. The CDR3 coding sequence is TGTGCCAGTAGTGAGTCTCTGAACACTGAAGCTTTCTTT.

The chain uses TRBV6-4 and TRBJ2-3; the match to TRBD2 covers 10 bases. This CDR3 is built from 15 residues. V lost 8 bases to trimming and J lost 3 bases; unmatched junction nucleotides: 8. Germline assignment: CDR1 MRHNA and CDR2 SNTAGT. CDR3 sequence (DNA): TGTGCCAGCGCCGAGCGGGAGGGCCTGACAGATACGCAGTATTTT. Translated: CASAEREGLTDTQYF.

The chain has TRBV9 and TRBJ2-3, with D perhaps TRBD1 or TRBD2 (5 bases each). CDR1 SGDLS and CDR2 YYNGEE come from the germline V gene. V lost 1 base to trimming and J lost 2 bases, with 14 bases between them. The CDR3 totals 16 residues. Written as DNA, the CDR3 is TGTGCCAGCAGCGTATTCGTCGAGGGGACCACAGATACGCAGTATTTT. As protein: CASSVFVEGTTDTQYF.

The gene calls are TRBV5-4 and TRBJ1-1, with 9 bases lining up with TRBD1. The CDR3 has 15 residues. Germline lookup yields CDR1 SGHNT and CDR2 YYREEE (reference sequence). With 1 base clipped from V and 8 bases from J, the junction kept 9 bases outside the gene matches. CDR3 coding DNA: TGTGCCAGCAGCTTGTCAGGGACAGGGAGTGTGGAAGCTTTCTTT. Its translation: CASSLSGTGSVEAFF.

CDR3 in DNA: TGTGCCACTACCGGGACTGGGCATGACGAGCAGTACTTC. Encoded protein: CATTGTGHDEQYF. The chain couples TRBV27 to TRBJ2-7, with D possibly matching TRBD2 (6 bases). Germline V gene lookup returns CDR1 MNHEY and CDR2 SMNVEV (reference sequence). The CDR3 is made up of 13 amino acids. The ends were cut back, 10 bases at V and 5 bases at J, with 18 bases in the middle.

The chain has TRBV7-9 and TRBJ2-5; D tentatively reads TRBD1 or TRBD2 (5 bases each). Germline loops: CDR1 SEHNR, CDR2 FQNEAQ (reference sequence). The CDR3 spans 18 residues. Trimming stripped 2 bases from V and 1 base from J, with 20 bases between. The CDR3 DNA reads as TGTGCCAGCAGCTTAATGCTTTTTGGGGGATTCTCCCAAGAGACCCAGTACTTC. The encoded protein is CASSLMLFGGFSQETQYF.

The J gene is TRBJ2-5, the V gene TRBV5-4, with 14 nucleotides matching TRBD2. J lost 5 bases, V lost 3 bases, and 6 bases had no gene match. The germline gives CDR1 SGHNT, CDR2 YYREEE (reference sequence). The CDR3 totals 16 residues. CDR3 bases: TGTGCCAGCAGCTACCCGACTAGCGGGAGGGCCGAGACCCAGTACTTC. It codes for CASSYPTSGRAETQYF.

V is TRBV27 and J is TRBJ2-7, with a possible D match to TRBD2 (6 bases). Looked up from germline, CDR1 is MNHEY and CDR2 is SMNVEV (reference sequence). With 4 bases removed from V and 3 bases from J, the gap between germline ends came to 13 bases. This CDR3 region has 14 residues. The CDR3 sequence: CASSSIAADYEQYF. CDR3 DNA sequence: TGTGCCAGCAGTTCTATAGCGGCCGACTACGAGCAGTACTTC.

The chain recombines TRBV27 with TRBJ2-1; D might be TRBD2 (5 bases). This CDR3 comprises 14 residues. Germline V CDR1 and CDR2: MNHEY, SMNVEV (reference sequence). The CDR3 DNA is TGTGTCACAGCAGTTGCGTCTAGCCCGAATGAGCAGTTCTTC. Its protein is CVTAVASSPNEQFF.

This clone has more than one count but fewer than ten. The J gene is TRBJ1-2, the V gene TRBV2; 7 bases are a match to TRBD1. The CDR3 runs 14 residues. Per the germline V gene, CDR1 is SNHLY and CDR2 is FYNNEI. The V and J ends lost 8 bases and 8 bases, in that order; junction bases with no gene match: 14. The CDR3 DNA follows: TGTGCCAGCTCCGGGACAGAAGCGACTATGGGCTACACCTTC. This sequence encodes CASSGTEATMGYTF.

The chain combines TRBV9 with TRBJ2-3; TRBD2 matches 9 bases. Germline CDR1 SGDLS, CDR2 YYNGEE. This CDR3 spans 17 amino acids. V was pared by 0 bases and J by 2 bases, with 7 bases of the junction left unmatched. The CDR3 DNA sequence: TGTGCCAGCAGCGTAGGGAGGACTAGCGATGACACAGATACGCAGTATTTT. The encoded protein is CASSVGRTSDDTDTQYF.